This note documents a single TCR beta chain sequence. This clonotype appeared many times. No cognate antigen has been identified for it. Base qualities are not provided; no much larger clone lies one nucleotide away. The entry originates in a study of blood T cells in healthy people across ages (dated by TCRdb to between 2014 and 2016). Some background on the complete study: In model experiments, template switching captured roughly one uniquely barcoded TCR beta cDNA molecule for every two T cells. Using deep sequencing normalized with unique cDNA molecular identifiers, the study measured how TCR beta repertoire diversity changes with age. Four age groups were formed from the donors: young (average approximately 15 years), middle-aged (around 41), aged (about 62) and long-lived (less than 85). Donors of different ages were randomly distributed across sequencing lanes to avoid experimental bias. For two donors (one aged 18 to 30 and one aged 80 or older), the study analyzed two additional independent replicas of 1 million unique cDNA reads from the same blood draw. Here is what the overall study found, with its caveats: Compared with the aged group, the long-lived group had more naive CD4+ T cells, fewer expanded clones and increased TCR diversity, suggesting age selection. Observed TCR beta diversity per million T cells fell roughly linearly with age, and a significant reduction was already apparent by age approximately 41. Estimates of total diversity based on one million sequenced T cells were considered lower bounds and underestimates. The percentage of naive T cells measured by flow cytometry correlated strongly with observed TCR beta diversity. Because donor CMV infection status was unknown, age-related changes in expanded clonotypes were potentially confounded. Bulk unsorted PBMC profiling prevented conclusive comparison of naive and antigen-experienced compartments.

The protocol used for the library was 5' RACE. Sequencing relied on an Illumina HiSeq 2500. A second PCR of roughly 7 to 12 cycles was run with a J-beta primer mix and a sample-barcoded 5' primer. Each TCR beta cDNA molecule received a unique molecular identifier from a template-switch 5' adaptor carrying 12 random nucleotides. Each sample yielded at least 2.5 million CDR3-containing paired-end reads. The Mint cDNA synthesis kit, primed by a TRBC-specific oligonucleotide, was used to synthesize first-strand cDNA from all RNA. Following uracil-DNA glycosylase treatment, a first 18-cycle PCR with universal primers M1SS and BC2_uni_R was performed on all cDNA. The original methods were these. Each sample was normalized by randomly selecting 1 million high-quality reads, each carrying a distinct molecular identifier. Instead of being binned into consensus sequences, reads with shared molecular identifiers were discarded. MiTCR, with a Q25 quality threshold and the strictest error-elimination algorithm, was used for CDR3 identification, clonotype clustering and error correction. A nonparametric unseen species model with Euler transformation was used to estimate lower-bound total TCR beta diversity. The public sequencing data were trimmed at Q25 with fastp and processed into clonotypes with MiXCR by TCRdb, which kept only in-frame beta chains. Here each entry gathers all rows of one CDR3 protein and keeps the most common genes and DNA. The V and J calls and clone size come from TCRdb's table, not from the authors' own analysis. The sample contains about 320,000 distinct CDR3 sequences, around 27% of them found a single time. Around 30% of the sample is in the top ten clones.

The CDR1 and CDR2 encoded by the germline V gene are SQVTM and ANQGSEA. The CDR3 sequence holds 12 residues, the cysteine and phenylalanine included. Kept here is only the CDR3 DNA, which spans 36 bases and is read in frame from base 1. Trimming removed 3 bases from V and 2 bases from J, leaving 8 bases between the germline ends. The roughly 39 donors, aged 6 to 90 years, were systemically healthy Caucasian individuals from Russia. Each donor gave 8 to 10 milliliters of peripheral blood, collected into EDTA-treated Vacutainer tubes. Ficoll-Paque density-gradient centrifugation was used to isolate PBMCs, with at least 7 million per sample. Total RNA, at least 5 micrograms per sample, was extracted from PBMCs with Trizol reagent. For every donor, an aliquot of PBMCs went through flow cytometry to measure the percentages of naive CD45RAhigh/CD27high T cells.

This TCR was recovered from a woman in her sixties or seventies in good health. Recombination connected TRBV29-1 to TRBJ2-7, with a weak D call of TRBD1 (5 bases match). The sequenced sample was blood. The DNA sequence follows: TGCAGCGTTGAGGGGCCGGCCTACGAGCAGTACTTC. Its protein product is CSVEGPAYEQYF.